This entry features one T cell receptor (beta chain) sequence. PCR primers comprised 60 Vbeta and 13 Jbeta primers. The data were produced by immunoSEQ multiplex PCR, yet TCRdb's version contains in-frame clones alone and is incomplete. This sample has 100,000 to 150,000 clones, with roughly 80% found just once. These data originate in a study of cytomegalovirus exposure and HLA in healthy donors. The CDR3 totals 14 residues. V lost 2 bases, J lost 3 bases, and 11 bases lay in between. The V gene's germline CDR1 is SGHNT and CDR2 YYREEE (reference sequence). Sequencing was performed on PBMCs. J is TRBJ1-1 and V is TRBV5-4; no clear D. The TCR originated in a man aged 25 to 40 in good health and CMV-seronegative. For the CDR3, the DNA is TGTGCCAGCAGCTTTGCGGGTAGGGACACTGAAGCTTTCTTT. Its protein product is CASSFAGRDTEAFF.